This T cell receptor (beta chain) was identified during a study of cytomegalovirus exposure and HLA in healthy donors. General study points: TCR beta V segments were, for the most part, productive about 87% or about 30% of the time in an earlier analysis. Altogether, 150 to 200 TCR beta chains were recorded as cytomegalovirus-associated. Sequencing artifact likely explains a cluster of highly shared sequence variants. Indistinguishability led to the exclusion of some V segments, TRBV6-2 and TRBV6-3 included.

The CDR3 comprises 17 residues, both ends counted. Primers for the PCR totalled 60 Vbeta and 13 Jbeta. The data were produced by immunoSEQ multiplex PCR, yet TCRdb's version contains in-frame clones alone and is incomplete. Of around 170,000 clones in the sample, approximately 85% are singletons; the top ten hold roughly 0.8%. As regards this clone: What it binds is not known. The limits of the CDR3 on the DNA are not certain, so only TCRdb's listed CDR3 is given.

The V and J genes are TRBV21-1 and TRBJ2-3; the table's D call TRBD2 went unverified against the DNA. TRBV21-1 is a pseudogene. The sequencing sample was made of PBMCs. This clonotype was sampled from a young woman in good health and CMV-seronegative. CDR3 loop: CASSKVGSGTSTDTQYF.